The next 27 T cell receptor beta chains were all read from a single sample in a study of T-cell memory formation after mild COVID-19. From the 5' RACE reads, TCRdb called clonotypes with MiXCR, one entry per CDR3 protein. The sample shows 300,000 to 400,000 distinct CDR3 sequences, 25% to 30% of them seen only once. The sample was PBMCs or a T cell subset sorted from them (not recorded which). The origin of the receptors is an adult woman who had mild COVID-19 (a few samples of this study predate the infection). Cell type and time point are not known.

This rearrangement joins TRBV25-1 to TRBJ2-4; D may be TRBD1 (6 bases). The CDR3 runs to 13 residues. V shed 4 bases and J shed 9 bases, with 13 bases lying between them. Germline values: CDR1 MGHDK, CDR2 SYGVNS. The CDR3: CASSVGGAGIQYF. Written as DNA, the CDR3 is TGTGCCAGCAGTGTTGGGGGCGCCGGCATTCAGTACTTC.

This clonotype turned up a few times. This chain uses TRBV29-1 with TRBJ2-1; 8 bases line up with TRBD2. Germline assignment: CDR1 SQVTM and CDR2 ANQGSEA. This CDR3 has 13 residues. The ends lost 3 bases at V and 9 bases at J; junction bases unmatched: 7. As DNA, the CDR3 is TGCAGCGTTGACTCTTCGGGAGGGGGTGAGCAGTTCTTC. It yields the protein CSVDSSGGGEQFF.

The chain is built from TRBV27 and TRBJ2-5, with D tentatively TRBD1 or TRBD2 (7 bases each). Germline CDR1 reads MNHEY; CDR2 reads SMNVEV (reference sequence). CDR3 length: 15 residues. Trimming removed 5 bases from V and 5 bases from J, with 18 bases in between. The CDR3 here is CASSPGTAGRETQYF. CDR3 bases: TGTGCCAGCAGTCCGGGGACAGCGGGGAGGGAGACCCAGTACTTC.

This clonotype was seen only a few times. V usage is TRBV12-3 or TRBV12-4 and J usage is TRBJ1-1; possible D gene TRBD1, 5 bases. This CDR3 is 15 amino acids long. Between the trimmed V and J ends, which lost 4 bases and 3 bases, there was a span of 15 bases. CDR3 loop: CASSYSFPGDTEAFF. The CDR3 DNA is TGTGCCAGCAGTTACAGCTTCCCGGGGGACACTGAAGCTTTCTTT.

This clonotype showed up just a few times. The chain uses TRBV6-1 and TRBJ2-1, with a possible D match to TRBD2 (5 bases). The CDR3 has 17 residues. Trimming removed 5 bases from V and 0 bases from J, with 17 bases in between. Germline assignment: CDR1 MNHNS and CDR2 SASEGT. Here the CDR3 reads CASSFSDSEPSYNEQFF. CDR3 nucleotides: TGTGCCAGCAGTTTCTCGGACTCAGAGCCCTCCTACAATGAGCAGTTCTTC.

The J gene is TRBJ2-7, the V gene TRBV7-9; D call uncertain. Germline CDR1 and CDR2: SEHNR and FQNEAQ (reference sequence). The CDR3 has 15 residues. Trimming removed 5 bases from V and 4 bases from J, with 18 bases in between. The CDR3 DNA is TGTGCCAGCAGCCCCCGAGTTAGTAGGAGATACGAGCAGTACTTC. It codes for CASSPRVSRRYEQYF. Using reference TRBV7-9 and TRBJ2-7 for the parts outside the CDR3, the full variable domain is DTGVSQNPRHKITKRGQNVTFRCDPISEHNRLYWYRQTLGQGPEFLTYFQNEAQLEKSRLLSDRFSAERPKGSFSTLEIQRTEQGDSAMYLCASSPRVSRRYEQYFGPGTRLTVT.

The chain employs TRBV29-1 and TRBJ2-4; 7 bases fit TRBD2. Germline CDR1 reads SQVTM; CDR2 reads ANQGSEA. The J segment lost 4 bases and the V segment lost 8 bases, leaving 14 bases of the junction unmatched. This CDR3 spans 15 amino acids. The CDR3 loop reads CSHGARGSPKNIQYF. The CDR3 DNA reads TGCAGCCATGGGGCCCGCGGGAGTCCAAAAAACATTCAGTACTTC.

The chain uses TRBV13 and TRBJ2-2, with D possibly TRBD2 on 6 matching bases. CDR3 length equals 13 residues. Trimming took 5 bases from V and 7 from J, leaving 11 bases between them. CDR1 PRHDT and CDR2 FYEKMQ come from the germline V gene (reference sequence). CDR3 bases: TGTGCCAGCAGCCCCCGACTAGGCGGGGAGCTGTTTTTT. Translated: CASSPRLGGELFF.

The chain recombines TRBV4-3 with TRBJ2-3; 11 bases align to TRBD2. The CDR3 covers 17 residues. Germline CDR1 is LGHNA and CDR2 is YSLEER. With V trimmed by 0 bases and J by 7 bases, 9 bases remained unmatched. Here the CDR3 reads CASSQDIGLAGGNTQYF. Here the CDR3 DNA reads TGCGCCAGCAGCCAAGACATAGGGCTAGCGGGAGGAAATACGCAGTATTTT.

The sample holds a few counts of this clonotype. CDR3 nucleotide sequence: TGTGCCAGCAGCCCCTGGGACAGTCCGGCGTTCTTC. It encodes CASSPWDSPAFF. The chain links TRBV5-6 to TRBJ2-1; 7 bases fit TRBD1. V lost 4 bases, J lost 15 bases, and 10 bases stayed unmatched. The germline gives CDR1 SGHDT, CDR2 YYEEEE. The CDR3 consists of 12 residues.

This clonotype appeared a single time. The chain is built from TRBV7-2 and TRBJ2-7, with a tentative D call TRBD1 (6 bases). The V end was cut by 3 bases, the J end by 0 bases, with 21 bases between. Germline assignment: CDR1 SGHTA and CDR2 FQGNSA. CDR3 length equals 18 residues. CDR3 sequence reads: CASSLGGGGGRGSYEQYF. CDR3 sequence (DNA): TGTGCCAGCAGCTTGGGTGGCGGTGGGGGCAGAGGCTCCTACGAGCAGTACTTC.

This clonotype has more than one count but fewer than ten. J is TRBJ1-4 and V is TRBV7-9, with 7 bases that match TRBD1. The germline V gene has CDR1 SEHNR and CDR2 FQNEAQ (reference sequence). This CDR3 is built from 14 residues. The junction had 5 bases not matched to a gene; V was cut back by 3 bases and J by 7 bases. CDR3 nucleotide sequence: TGTGCCAGCAGCTTCCAGGGGGGTGTTGAAAAACTGTTTTTT. It is translated as CASSFQGGVEKLFF.

This clonotype was detected a few times. The V gene is TRBV11-2, the J gene TRBJ1-4, with TRBD1 as a possible D gene (6 bases). This CDR3 contains 15 residues. Germline V CDR1 and CDR2: SGHAT, FQNNGV. V gave up 0 bases and J gave up 10 bases, with 15 bases separating them. The CDR3 is CASSLESGGRAKLFF. CDR3 coding DNA: TGTGCCAGCAGCTTAGAATCGGGGGGCCGAGCAAAACTGTTTTTT.

Only one count was recorded for this clonotype. V usage is TRBV18 and J usage is TRBJ2-3; TRBD1 agrees at 12 bases. Germline-derived CDR1 and CDR2 are KGHSH and LQKENI. CDR3 size: 16 residues. J was trimmed by 3 bases and V by 1 base; bases with no gene match: 2. The CDR3 nucleotides are TGTGCCAGCTCACCACGGGACAGGGGGCTAACAGATACGCAGTATTTT. Translated: CASSPRDRGLTDTQYF.

The V call is TRBV6-6, the J call TRBJ2-1, with 9 bases lining up with TRBD2. The germline gives CDR1 MNHNY, CDR2 SVGAGI (reference sequence). V dropped 2 bases and J dropped 5; count of bases not matched to a gene: 7. The CDR3 covers 16 residues. The CDR3 protein is CASSYGRGRANNEQFF. For the CDR3, the DNA is TGTGCCAGCAGTTACGGACGCGGGAGGGCCAACAATGAGCAGTTCTTC.

This CDR3 reads CASSQDGQFGGYTF. The CDR3 nucleotides are TGCGCCAGCAGCCAAGACGGGCAGTTTGGTGGCTACACCTTC. The chain joins TRBV4-3 to TRBJ1-2; D call uncertain. Germline V gene data show CDR1 as LGHNA and CDR2 as YSLEER. This CDR3 region has 14 residues. The V and J ends lost 0 bases and 7 bases respectively, with 12 bases between them.

This clonotype was seen at least ten times. This chain links TRBV20-1 with TRBJ2-3; D is ambiguous. V lost 5 bases and J lost 4, with 10 bases in between. The germline V gene encodes CDR1 DFQATT and CDR2 SNEGSKA (reference sequence). The CDR3 loop spans 12 amino acids. CDR3 sequence reads: CSARLPPDTQYF. CDR3 bases: TGCAGTGCTCGGCTCCCACCAGATACGCAGTATTTT.

This clonotype was found a few times. The chain is built from TRBV7-2 and TRBJ2-1; D is possibly TRBD2 (6 bases). Looked up from germline, CDR1 is SGHTA and CDR2 is FQGNSA. The CDR3 extends over 12 amino acids. V was trimmed by 4 bases and J by 10 bases, leaving 11 bases between them. In DNA, the CDR3 is TGTGCCAGCAGCTATGGGACTTTAGAGCAGTTCTTC. It yields the protein CASSYGTLEQFF. The full variable domain, in which reference TRBV7-2 and TRBJ2-1 provide the parts outside the CDR3, is GAGVSQSPSNKVTEKGKDVELRCDPISGHTALYWYRQSLGQGLEFLIYFQGNSAPDKSGLPSDRFSAERTGGSVSTLTIQRTQQEDSAVYLCASSYGTLEQFFGPGTRLTVL.

The rearrangement links TRBV5-1 to TRBJ1-2; 7 nucleotides align to TRBD1. The CDR3 has 13 residues. Unmatched junction bases numbered 3, after V lost 0 bases and J lost 7 bases. The V gene's germline CDR1 is SGHRS and CDR2 YFSETQ. Here the CDR3 reads CASSLDRGFGYTF. CDR3 bases: TGCGCCAGCAGCTTGGACAGGGGATTTGGCTACACCTTC.

This CDR3 is CASSLRQGGADTQYF. The CDR3, as DNA: TGTGCCAGCAGCCTACGACAGGGCGGCGCAGATACGCAGTATTTT. V gene TRBV14 combines with J gene TRBJ2-3; 7 bases are shared with TRBD1. Germline loops: CDR1 SGHDN, CDR2 FVKESK. Germline trimming cut 4 bases from V and 4 bases from J; bases unmatched to any gene: 8. The CDR3 length is 15 residues.

The rearrangement joins TRBV5-1 to TRBJ1-1; D gene ambiguous. CDR1 and CDR2 from the germline V gene are SGHRS and YFSETQ. Trimming stripped 0 bases from V and 6 bases from J, with 12 bases between. The CDR3 covers 14 residues. The CDR3 spells CASSLGQPGSEAFF. CDR3 DNA sequence: TGCGCCAGCAGCTTGGGACAACCGGGCTCTGAAGCTTTCTTT.

This clonotype was counted only a few times. The rearrangement links TRBV5-1 to TRBJ2-1, with D perhaps being TRBD1 or TRBD2 (5 bases each). CDR3 length: 14 residues. The V gene lost 2 bases and the J gene lost 8 bases, with 14 bases spanning the gap. In germline, CDR1 is SGHRS, CDR2 YFSETQ. The CDR3 region has the DNA TGCGCCAGCAGCTTTGGGGGTACCCGGGATGAGCAGTTCTTC. Amino acids: CASSFGGTRDEQFF.

The chain carries TRBV12-3 or TRBV12-4 and TRBJ2-7; weak D call: TRBD2 (6 bases). Trimming shortened V by 4 bases and J by 3 bases, and 10 bases separated the two germline ends. The CDR3 runs to 13 residues. In DNA, the CDR3 is TGTGCCAGCAGTTGGGGGGTGTTCTACGAGCAGTACTTC. Its protein is CASSWGVFYEQYF.

This clonotype was found a few times. The V gene is TRBV29-1, the J gene TRBJ2-5; D possibly corresponds to TRBD2 (5 bases). Trimming shortened V by 3 bases and J by 0 bases, and 8 bases separated the two germline ends. Germline loops: CDR1 SQVTM, CDR2 ANQGSEA. The CDR3 loop spans 13 amino acids. As DNA, the CDR3 is TGCAGCGTTGATCGGGGTTACCAAGAGACCCAGTACTTC. Translation: CSVDRGYQETQYF.

This sequence joins TRBV24-1 and TRBJ1-2, with a weak D call TRBD1 (6 bases). The V end lost 2 bases, the J end lost 7 bases, and 7 bases lay between the germline ends. CDR3 size: 12 residues. Germline-derived CDR1 and CDR2 are KGHDR and SFDVKD. DNA for the CDR3: TGTGCCACCAGTGATTCAGGGGTTGGCTACACCTTC. Amino acid sequence: CATSDSGVGYTF.

This clonotype was detected only a few times. The chain combines TRBV6-5 with TRBJ2-2, with 12 positions matching TRBD1. J was trimmed by 3 bases and V by 8 bases; bases with no gene match: 10. CDR1 is MNHEY, CDR2 SVGAGI, per germline. This CDR3 has 17 residues. The CDR3 sequence: CASSLGGQGAHTGELFF. The CDR3 coding sequence is TGTGCCAGCTCATTAGGGGGACAGGGGGCCCACACCGGGGAGCTGTTTTTT.

This clonotype occurred a few times. CDR3 in DNA: TGTGCCAGCAGCCACCGATCGGCGGGTCAGCCCCAGCATTTT. Translated: CASSHRSAGQPQHF. V and J are TRBV7-8 and TRBJ1-5; D remains unclear. The CDR3 has 14 residues. Trimming shortened V by 5 bases and J by 6 bases, and 14 bases separated the two germline ends. The germline V gene has CDR1 SGHVS and CDR2 FQNEAQ.